This passage covers 17 T cell receptor beta chains from one sample sequenced in a study of T cell repertoires in cytomegalovirus infection. From the reads, TCRdb called clonotypes with MiXCR, one entry per CDR3 protein. Of about 310,000 distinct CDR3 sequences listed, roughly 25% are singletons. Antigens for these TCRs are unknown. Specimen: cultured PBMCs, collected from culture after CMV antigen stimulation. These TCRs come from a human donor in good health (CMV status not recorded). Some clones in this sample may be carry-over from other donors' samples.

The CDR3 sequence is CASSHGGRAKNIQYF. The CDR3 region has the DNA TGTGCCAGCAGTCACGGGGGGAGAGCCAAAAACATTCAGTACTTC. This rearrangement joins TRBV6-5 to TRBJ2-4; TRBD2 agrees at 7 bases. V trimming: 5 bases; J trimming: 0 bases; junction bases outside the gene matches: 4. Germline V lookup: CDR1 MNHEY, CDR2 SVGAGI. The CDR3 has 15 amino acids.

The chain uses TRBV6-1 and TRBJ2-7; D gene uncertain. This CDR3 spans 12 amino acids. Germline assignment: CDR1 MNHNS and CDR2 SASEGT. The V and J ends lost 6 bases and 6 bases respectively, with 12 bases between them. The CDR3 loop reads CASRIHGGEQYF. The DNA for the CDR3 is TGTGCCAGCAGGATTCACGGTGGCGAGCAGTACTTC.

The J gene is TRBJ2-2, the V gene TRBV3-1; TRBD2 agrees at 9 bases. The CDR3 has 16 amino acids. Losses at the gene ends were 0 bases for V and 6 bases for J; bases not matched to a gene: 5. Germline lookup yields CDR1 LGHDT and CDR2 YNNKEL (reference sequence). The CDR3 nucleotides read TGTGCCAGCAGCCAAGATCTAGCGGGGTGGCCCGGGGAGCTGTTTTTT. This encodes CASSQDLAGWPGELFF. Filled out from reference TRBV3-1 and TRBJ2-2, the complete variable domain reads DTAVSQTPKYLVTQMGNDKSIKCEQNLGHDTMYWYKQDSKKFLKIMFSYNNKELIINETVPNRFSPKSPDKAHLNLHINSLELGDSAVYFCASSQDLAGWPGELFFGEGSRLTVL.

This clonotype was detected ten times or more. This sequence joins TRBV7-8 and TRBJ2-1, with D unresolved. Germline values: CDR1 SGHVS, CDR2 FQNEAQ. The CDR3 consists of 15 residues. The germline V and J ends were trimmed by 2 bases and 5 bases, with 13 bases remaining between them. CDR3 protein: CASSLKSRLHNEQFF. For the CDR3, the DNA is TGTGCCAGCAGCTTAAAATCGAGGCTTCACAATGAGCAGTTCTTC.

The chain is built from TRBV7-2 and TRBJ2-3; 9 bases align to TRBD1. Germline CDR1 and CDR2: SGHTA and FQGNSA. J was trimmed by 4 bases and V by 4 bases; bases with no gene match: 9. The CDR3 covers 16 residues. The CDR3 nucleotides read TGTGCCAGCAGCTCGAAAAGGAACAGGGGGCCAGATACGCAGTATTTT. This sequence encodes CASSSKRNRGPDTQYF.

The chain recombines TRBV7-2 with TRBJ2-7; 13 bases fit TRBD2. Per the germline V gene, CDR1 is SGHTA and CDR2 is FQGNSA. J gave up 7 bases and V 5 bases, and 2 bases lay outside the gene matches. The CDR3 length is 13 residues. CDR3 bases: TGTGCCAGCAGCCAGGGACTAGCGGGAGAGCAGTACGTC. Its protein is CASSQGLAGEQYV.

This clonotype was observed at least ten times. The V gene is TRBV7-2, the J gene TRBJ2-2, with a tentative D call TRBD1 (6 bases). The germline V gene encodes CDR1 SGHTA and CDR2 FQGNSA. This CDR3 contains 16 residues. Trimming removed 5 bases from V and 0 bases from J, with 13 bases in between. CDR3 DNA: TGTGCCAGCAGCCTTGCGACAGGACCGAACACCGGGGAGCTGTTTTTT. Protein: CASSLATGPNTGELFF. The full variable domain, rest sourced from reference TRBV7-2 and TRBJ2-2, is GAGVSQSPSNKVTEKGKDVELRCDPISGHTALYWYRQSLGQGLEFLIYFQGNSAPDKSGLPSDRFSAERTGGSVSTLTIQRTQQEDSAVYLCASSLATGPNTGELFFGEGSRLTVL.

DNA of the CDR3: TGCGCCAGCAGTGAGAGTTGGGGAATGGGCGAGCAGTACGTC. This encodes CASSESWGMGEQYV. The chain joins TRBV10-1 to TRBJ2-7, with unresolved D. V was trimmed by 2 bases and J by 6 bases, leaving 14 bases between them. This CDR3 has 14 residues. Looked up from germline, CDR1 is WNHNN and CDR2 is SYGVQD (reference sequence).

There are a few counts of this clonotype. The chain carries TRBV6-2 or TRBV6-3 and TRBJ2-1; TRBD2 agrees at 10 bases. The germline gives CDR1 MNHEY, CDR2 SVGEGT. With 5 bases clipped from V and 4 bases from J, the junction kept 5 bases outside the gene matches. The CDR3 is 15 amino acids. The CDR3 DNA follows: TGTGCCAGCAGTGCTAGCGGGAGACTTTACAATGAGCAGTTCTTC. Its protein product is CASSASGRLYNEQFF.

The sample holds a few counts of this clonotype. The chain combines TRBV6-1 with TRBJ1-5; D gene unclear. Germline V gives CDR1 MNHNS, CDR2 SASEGT. The CDR3 spans 13 residues. V lost 8 bases to trimming and J lost 0 bases, with 8 bases between them. The CDR3: CASRWDSNQPQHF. The CDR3 region has the DNA TGTGCCAGCCGATGGGATAGCAATCAGCCCCAGCATTTT.

In this sample, this clonotype turned up a few times. The V gene is TRBV11-2, the J gene TRBJ2-3; D is possibly TRBD1 (6 bases). CDR1 and CDR2 (germline): SGHAT, FQNNGV. This CDR3 comprises 15 residues. Trimming cost V 0 bases and J 3 bases, with 10 bases left between them. The CDR3 spells CASSLEQGGTDTQYF. The CDR3 DNA reads as TGTGCCAGCAGCTTAGAACAGGGTGGGACAGATACGCAGTATTTT.

The chain employs TRBV7-2 and TRBJ1-6; unclear D gene. The CDR3 has 14 amino acids. CDR1 is SGHTA, CDR2 FQGNSA, per germline. The germline V and J ends were trimmed by 5 bases and 3 bases, with 8 bases remaining between them. CDR3 amino acids: CASSRAVYNSPLHF. The CDR3 DNA reads TGTGCCAGCAGCCGGGCAGTCTATAATTCACCCCTCCACTTT.

This clonotype was seen at least ten times. The chain employs TRBV7-9 and TRBJ2-7, with a possible D match to TRBD1 (5 bases). The CDR3 consists of 16 residues. V was shortened by 5 bases and J by 6 bases, with 23 bases between the two germline ends. The V gene's germline CDR1 is SEHNR and CDR2 FQNEAQ (reference sequence). CDR3 residues: CASSPLGQGVTPEQYF. CDR3 nucleotide sequence: TGTGCCAGCAGCCCTCTGGGCCAAGGGGTCACTCCCGAGCAGTACTTC.

This sequence joins TRBV10-3 and TRBJ2-7, with 9 nucleotides matching TRBD2. Germline V gene sequence: CDR1 ENHRY, CDR2 SYGVKD. The CDR3 has 14 amino acids. V lost 6 bases and J lost 0; bases outside the gene matches: 3. CDR3 DNA: TGTGCCATCAGAGTTAGCGGGAGCTCCTACGAGCAGTACTTC. Protein product: CAIRVSGSSYEQYF.

The chain employs TRBV6-5 and TRBJ1-1; perhaps TRBD1 as D (5 bases). The CDR3 totals 14 residues. The germline CDR1 and CDR2 sequences are MNHEY and SVGAGI. Trimming stripped 2 bases from V and 4 bases from J, with 11 bases between. The CDR3 coding sequence is TGTGCCAGCAGTTACGGGTCAGGGAGCACTGAAGCTTTCTTT. It encodes CASSYGSGSTEAFF.

This chain uses TRBV7-2 with TRBJ2-1, with 7 bases aligning to TRBD2. The trim removed 5 bases at V and 4 bases at J, leaving 11 bases unmatched. There are 16 residues in the CDR3. Looked up from germline, CDR1 is SGHTA and CDR2 is FQGNSA. This chain's CDR3 is CASSILAERRYNEQFF. In nucleotides, the CDR3 is TGTGCCAGCAGCATCCTAGCGGAGAGGAGATACAATGAGCAGTTCTTC.

The rearrangement links TRBV19 to TRBJ2-3, with TRBD2 matching over 13 bases. V dropped 8 bases and J dropped 1; count of bases not matched to a gene: 6. Per germline, CDR1 LNHDA and CDR2 SQIVND (reference sequence). This CDR3 spans 16 amino acids. The CDR3 region is CASRTSGRSGTDTQYF. DNA for the CDR3: TGTGCCAGTCGGACTAGCGGGAGAAGTGGCACAGATACGCAGTATTTT. Drawing the rest from reference TRBV19 and TRBJ2-3, the complete variable domain is DGGITQSPKYLFRKEGQNVTLSCEQNLNHDAMYWYRQDPGQGLRLIYYSQIVNDFQKGDIAEGYSVSREKKESFPLTVTSAQKNPTAFYLCASRTSGRSGTDTQYFGPGTRLTVL.